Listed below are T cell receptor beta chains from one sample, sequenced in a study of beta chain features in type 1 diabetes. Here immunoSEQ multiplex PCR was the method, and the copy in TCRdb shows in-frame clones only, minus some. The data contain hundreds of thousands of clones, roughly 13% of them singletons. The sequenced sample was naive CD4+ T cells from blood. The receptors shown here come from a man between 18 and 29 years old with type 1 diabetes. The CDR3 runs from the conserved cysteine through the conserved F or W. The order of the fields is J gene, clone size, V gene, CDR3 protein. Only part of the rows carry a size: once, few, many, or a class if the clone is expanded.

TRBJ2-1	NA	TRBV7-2	CASTRRGRGVREWHNEQFF
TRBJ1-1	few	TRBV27	CASSLSGEIAFF
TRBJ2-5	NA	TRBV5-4	CASSPGNSQETQYF
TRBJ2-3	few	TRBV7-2	CASSPRRGASSTDTQYF
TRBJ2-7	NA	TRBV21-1	CASSPQGAPGDEQYF
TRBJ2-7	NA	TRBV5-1	CASSFTGDEQYF
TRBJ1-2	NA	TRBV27	CASSYVGNYGYTF
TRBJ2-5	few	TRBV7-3	CASSPSTGETQYF
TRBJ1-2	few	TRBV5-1	CASSTDRGSYGYTF
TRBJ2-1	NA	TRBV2	CASRGTSGYNEQFF